These T cell receptor beta chains were read from a single sample in a study of regulatory T cells in long-lasting Graves disease. Each CDR3 protein is one row after TCRdb ran MiXCR on the multiplex PCR reads. The table includes 200,000 to 250,000 distinct CDR3 sequences, 20% to 25% detected once. Sequenced material: peripheral blood mononuclear cells (PBMCs), taken at new diagnosis, from a patient treated with antithyroid drugs. The origin of the receptors is a female donor with Graves disease. The CDR3 runs from the conserved cysteine through the conserved F or W.

>TRBV2
CASSSGRQETQYF
>TRBV27
CASSLLPELYNEQFF
>TRBV28
CASRLNRQSGQYF
>TRBV18
CASSPGGADGELFF
>TRBV28
CASSQLAPQVYEQYF
>TRBV28
CASSFYRAYEQYF
>TRBV9
CASSVRGSAYNEQFF
>TRBV20-1
CSAFSAVASGEQYF
>TRBV4-3
CASRGRGFTEAFF
>TRBV27
CASSLSASSIYEQYF
>TRBV29-1
CSVVGGPNTGELFF
>TRBV28
CASKGQGTDGYTF
>TRBV9
CASSAPSGGSLNEQFF
>TRBV4-1
CASSHSGGDYNEQFF
>TRBV5-4
CASQGQGARDEQYF
>TRBV12-3/TRBV12-4
CASSSSRDGEYEQYF
>TRBV6-5
CASSSRGWEGYTF
>TRBV27
CASSLQGQRLSGANVLTF
>TRBV12-3/TRBV12-4
CASSLRGPTYGYTF
>TRBV20-1
CSASQLGDTEAFF
>TRBV11-3
CASSPPGRDEQYF
>TRBV20-1
CSARGRADEQFF